This TCR beta chain was retrieved from a study of shared clonotypes between healthy human individuals. Deep was the level used in running the assay. Sequenced by immunoSEQ multiplex PCR; TCRdb stores in-frame clones only, minus some. In the table there are a few million clones, 80% to 95% of which are singletons. Germline loops: CDR1 MNHEY, CDR2 SVGAGI. Trimming at V came to 8 bases and at J to 3 bases, leaving 7 bases not matched to a gene. CDR3 length: 14 amino acids. This receptor was obtained from a man aged 18-30 years in good health. Some clones in this sample may be carry-over from other donors' samples. This rearrangement joins TRBV6-5 to TRBJ2-1; 7 nucleotides align to TRBD2. Sequenced material: naive CD4+ T cells from PBMCs. Stated subset: CD45RA+ positively selected. In DNA form, the CDR3 reads TGTGCCAGCTCGGCTAGCGGTCACTACAATGAGCAGTTCTTC. It yields the protein CASSASGHYNEQFF.